This T cell receptor beta chain was found in a study of blood T cell repertoires in COVID-19. Study in general: Acute and convalescent COVID-19 specimens originated in the United States, Italy and Spain. From T cells, B-cell-depleted T cells, or PBMCs came the material, which was cDNA or gDNA.

Per the original data handling: For nucleated cells, counts were estimated from reference gene primer amplification. Generated by immunoSEQ multiplex PCR, the TCRdb table keeps only in-frame clones and is missing some. V and J calls plus clone size are reproduced from that table; the DNA served to infer D and trimming. Here the sample spans fewer than 250,000 clones, 84% being singletons. V was pared by 4 bases and J by 0 bases, with 14 bases between. CDR3 length: 16 amino acids. Per the germline V gene, CDR1 is SGDLS and CDR2 is YYNGEE. Sequences were obtained from peripheral blood. The rearrangement uses TRBV9 and TRBJ1-3; possibly TRBD1 for D (6 bases). This clonotype originated in a woman aged 80 or older with COVID-19, enrolled during active disease. CDR3 sequence reads: CASSLGGAFSGNTIYF. CDR3 coding DNA: TGTGCCAGCAGCCTCGGGGGGGCGTTCTCTGGAAACACCATATATTTT.